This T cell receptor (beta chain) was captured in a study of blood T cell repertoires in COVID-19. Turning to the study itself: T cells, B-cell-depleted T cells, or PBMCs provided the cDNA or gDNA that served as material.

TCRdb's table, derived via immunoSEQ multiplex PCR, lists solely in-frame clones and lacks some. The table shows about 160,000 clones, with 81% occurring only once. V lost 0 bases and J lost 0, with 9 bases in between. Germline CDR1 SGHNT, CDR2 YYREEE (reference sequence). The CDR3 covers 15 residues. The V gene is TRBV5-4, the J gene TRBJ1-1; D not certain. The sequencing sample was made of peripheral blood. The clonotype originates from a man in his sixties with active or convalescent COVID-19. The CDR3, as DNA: TGTGCCAGCAGCTTGGGGGTGCAGGTGAACACTGAAGCTTTCTTT. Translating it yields CASSLGVQVNTEAFF.